Following are 26 T cell receptor beta chains from one sample sequenced in a study of vaccination and CD4 T cells after COVID-19. The Oncomine TCR Beta short-read assay was applied to DNA of cultured CD4+ T cells. TCRdb passed the PCR reads through MiXCR, listing each CDR3 protein once. In the table there are 15,000 to 20,000 distinct CDR3 sequences, 55% to 70% of which are singletons. No antigen is known for these receptors. Stated treatment: approximately nine-day PBMC culture with coronavirus spike peptide pools or control peptides (ViraFEST assay). Sequences were derived from CD4+ T cells from blood, cultured in vitro, sampled after SARS-CoV-2 vaccination. The receptors come from a human donor who had recovered from COVID-19.

The chain has TRBV7-9 and TRBJ1-2, with D tentatively TRBD1 (6 bases). From germline, CDR1 is SEHNR and CDR2 FQNEAQ (reference sequence). The V and J ends lost 6 bases and 6 bases respectively, with 20 bases between them. This CDR3 spans 15 amino acids. This CDR3 reads CASSRPGDSFDGYTF. In DNA form, the CDR3 reads TGTGCCAGCAGTCGGCCAGGGGACTCTTTTGATGGCTACACCTTC. The entire variable domain, with the rest obtained from reference TRBV7-9 and TRBJ1-2, is as follows: DTGVSQNPRHKITKRGQNVTFRCDPISEHNRLYWYRQTLGQGPEFLTYFQNEAQLEKSRLLSDRFSAERPKGSFSTLEIQRTEQGDSAMYLCASSRPGDSFDGYTFGSGTRLTVV.

Here the CDR3 reads CASRFPTSGRVNEQFF. In DNA, the CDR3 is TGTGCCAGCAGATTCCCGACTAGCGGGAGAGTCAATGAGCAGTTCTTC. This chain uses TRBV6-2 or TRBV6-3 with TRBJ2-1; 12 nucleotides line up with TRBD2. V dropped 6 bases and J dropped 6; count of bases not matched to a gene: 9. The length of the CDR3 is 16 residues. Germline CDR1 is MNHEY and CDR2 is SVGEGT.

Written as DNA, the CDR3 is TGTGCCAGTATAGGCCAGGGAGGTGGCTACACCTTC. This sequence encodes CASIGQGGGYTF. This chain joins TRBV19 and TRBJ1-2, with a tentative D call TRBD1 (5 bases). V was trimmed by 7 bases and J by 7 bases, leaving 13 bases between them. CDR3 size: 12 residues. Germline V gene sequence: CDR1 LNHDA, CDR2 SQIVND (reference sequence).

The chain recombines TRBV20-1 with TRBJ2-3; perhaps TRBD1 as D (6 bases). The V and J ends lost 6 bases and 4 bases respectively, with 17 bases between them. Germline V gene lookup returns CDR1 DFQATT and CDR2 SNEGSKA (reference sequence). This CDR3 contains 14 residues. CDR3 residues: CSAPGNRAADTQYF. DNA for the CDR3: TGCAGTGCCCCCGGCAACAGGGCGGCAGATACGCAGTATTTT.

This chain uses TRBV19 with TRBJ2-3; TRBD2 aligns across 10 bases. The CDR3 spans 17 residues. J gave up 0 bases and V 7 bases, and 10 bases lay outside the gene matches. Germline V gene sequence: CDR1 LNHDA, CDR2 SQIVND (reference sequence). In DNA, the CDR3 is TGTGCCAGTACTCCCCAGCGGGGGGGCGACAGCACAGATACGCAGTATTTT. This gives the protein CASTPQRGGDSTDTQYF.

The V gene is TRBV28, the J gene TRBJ1-1; TRBD1 might be the D (5 bases). V gave up 3 bases and J gave up 1 base, with 9 bases separating them. The CDR3 contains 14 residues. Per germline, CDR1 MDHEN and CDR2 SYDVKM. The CDR3 DNA follows: TGTGCCAGCAGTTTTAAGGGGAAGAACACTGAAGCTTTCTTT. Protein sequence: CASSFKGKNTEAFF.

This clonotype was seen only a few times. This sequence joins TRBV7-2 and TRBJ1-5, with D perhaps matching TRBD1 (5 bases). The CDR3 is made up of 14 amino acids. Germline CDR1 reads SGHTA; CDR2 reads FQGNSA. V lost 5 bases to trimming and J lost 2 bases, with 10 bases between them. CDR3 in DNA: TGTGCCAGCAGCGTTGGAGGGGGCAATCAGCCCCAGCATTTT. Translating it yields CASSVGGGNQPQHF.

This chain connects TRBV6-1 to TRBJ1-1; 7 bases are a match to TRBD1. The germline V gene has CDR1 MNHNS and CDR2 SASEGT. This CDR3 comprises 14 residues. V lost 0 bases and J lost 5; bases outside the gene matches: 3. DNA of the CDR3: TGTGCCAGCAGTGAAGCACAGGGGAGGACTGAAGCTTTCTTT. Its translation: CASSEAQGRTEAFF.

The gene calls are TRBV27 and TRBJ1-1; D gene ambiguous. Trimming pared 5 bases from V and 4 bases from J, leaving 11 bases between. The CDR3 has 13 residues. Germline V gives CDR1 MNHEY, CDR2 SMNVEV (reference sequence). This CDR3 reads CASSRPQSTEAFF. CDR3 in DNA: TGTGCCAGCAGTCGCCCCCAGAGCACTGAAGCTTTCTTT.

The CDR3 loop is CASSVQGGDQPQHF. The CDR3 nucleotides read TGTGCCAGTAGTGTACAGGGGGGAGATCAGCCCCAGCATTTT. The chain combines TRBV19 with TRBJ1-5, with 8 positions matching TRBD1. With V trimmed by 5 bases and J by 5 bases, 5 bases remained unmatched. CDR3 length equals 14 residues. The germline V gene has CDR1 LNHDA and CDR2 SQIVND (reference sequence).

This sequence joins TRBV12-3 or TRBV12-4 and TRBJ2-1, with 8 bases matching TRBD1. This CDR3 region has 15 residues. J was trimmed by 7 bases and V by 5 bases; bases with no gene match: 10. The CDR3 region has the DNA TGTGCCAGCAGTCCGGACAGGGCTCAGGTTAATGAGCAGTTCTTC. Protein product: CASSPDRAQVNEQFF.

DNA for the CDR3: TGTGCCAGCAGCATGACAGGGAACGGAGAGACCCAGTACTTC. It encodes CASSMTGNGETQYF. The rearrangement uses TRBV7-2 and TRBJ2-5, with 7 bases matching TRBD1. J lost 4 bases, V lost 5 bases, and 7 bases had no gene match. CDR1 and CDR2 from the germline V gene are SGHTA and FQGNSA. The CDR3 is made up of 14 amino acids.

V and J are TRBV7-8 and TRBJ1-1; 8 nucleotides align to TRBD1. After removal of 5 bases from V and 11 bases from J, the junction contained 16 bases not matched to a gene. Germline V CDR1 and CDR2: SGHVS, FQNEAQ. The CDR3 is 15 residues long. The CDR3 DNA reads TGTGCCAGCAGCGCAAGGACAGGGATCACCCTAGGGGCTTTCTTT. Translating it yields CASSARTGITLGAFF. Full variable domain (missing parts from reference TRBV7-8 and TRBJ1-1): GAGVSQSPRYKVAKRGQDVALRCDPISGHVSLFWYQQALGQGPEFLTYFQNEAQLDKSGLPSDRFFAERPEGSVSTLKIQRTQQEDSAVYLCASSARTGITLGAFFGQGTRLTVV.

This clonotype was seen only once. The chain carries TRBV2 and TRBJ2-1; D is unresolved. The length of the CDR3 is 11 residues. The V and J ends lost 3 bases and 7 bases respectively, with 4 bases between them. The germline CDR1 and CDR2 sequences are SNHLY and FYNNEI. In nucleotides, the CDR3 is TGTGCCAGCAGTGACTTTAATGAGCAGTTCTTC. Residues: CASSDFNEQFF.

V and J are TRBV19 and TRBJ2-3; 12 positions match TRBD1. This CDR3 spans 15 amino acids. J was trimmed by 6 bases and V by 8 bases; bases with no gene match: 9. Per the germline V gene, CDR1 is LNHDA and CDR2 is SQIVND (reference sequence). The CDR3 region is CASGRGQGASDTQYF. In nucleotides, the CDR3 is TGTGCCAGTGGCAGGGGACAGGGGGCTTCGGATACGCAGTATTTT.

The chain joins TRBV7-2 to TRBJ2-1; TRBD1 agrees at 7 bases. Per germline, CDR1 SGHTA and CDR2 FQGNSA. V shed 1 base and J 8 bases; nucleotides not matched to a gene: 8. The CDR3 covers 15 residues. Here the CDR3 reads CASSLDRGTTDEQFF. The DNA of the CDR3 is TGTGCCAGCAGCTTAGACAGGGGTACTACGGATGAGCAGTTCTTC.

This rearrangement joins TRBV19 to TRBJ2-2; TRBD1 agrees at 8 bases. CDR3 length: 15 amino acids. The trim removed 5 bases at V and 1 base at J, leaving 3 bases unmatched. Germline V gene sequence: CDR1 LNHDA, CDR2 SQIVND (reference sequence). CDR3 amino acids: CASSWTGRNTGELFF. In nucleotides, the CDR3 is TGTGCCAGTAGTTGGACAGGGAGGAACACCGGGGAGCTGTTTTTT.

The table lists this clonotype with a few counts. V usage is TRBV6-2 or TRBV6-3 and J usage is TRBJ1-1, with 7 bases lining up with TRBD1. Germline V CDR1 and CDR2: MNHEY, SVGEGT. J gave up 6 bases and V 6 bases, and 4 bases lay outside the gene matches. This CDR3 region has 12 residues. CDR3 nucleotide sequence: TGTGCCAGCAGACAGGGGTGGCCTGAAGCTTTCTTT. Amino acid sequence: CASRQGWPEAFF.

This clonotype was recorded once. The rearrangement links TRBV6-5 to TRBJ2-3, with D perhaps TRBD1 or TRBD2 (6 bases each). The CDR3 is made up of 16 amino acids. The V end was cut by 0 bases, the J end by 5 bases, with 15 bases between. The germline gives CDR1 MNHEY, CDR2 SVGAGI. CDR3 sequence (DNA): TGTGCCAGCAGTTACTCGGGGGGCTATGCGAAAGATACGCAGTATTTT. The encoded protein is CASSYSGGYAKDTQYF.

The chain has TRBV24-1 and TRBJ1-5, with a tentative D call TRBD1 (6 bases). CDR1 and CDR2 (germline): KGHDR, SFDVKD. The CDR3 runs 16 residues. V was cut by 3 bases and J by 0 bases, with 11 bases left in between. The CDR3 reads CATSDVDSYSNQPQHF. As DNA, the CDR3 is TGTGCCACCAGTGATGTGGACAGTTATAGCAATCAGCCCCAGCATTTT.

The V call is TRBV10-3, the J call TRBJ2-1, with TRBD2 identical over 10 bases. This CDR3 has 14 amino acids. Losses at the gene ends were 6 bases for V and 8 bases for J; bases not matched to a gene: 7. CDR1 ENHRY and CDR2 SYGVKD come from the germline V gene. CDR3 sequence reads: CAIRPAGGYDEQFF. In DNA form, the CDR3 reads TGTGCCATCAGGCCAGCGGGAGGGTACGATGAGCAGTTCTTC.

In this sample, this clonotype turned up once. The genes are TRBV7-2 and TRBJ2-2, with D possibly matching TRBD2 (5 bases). Trimming shortened V by 5 bases and J by 7 bases, and 17 bases separated the two germline ends. CDR3 length: 15 amino acids. Germline CDR1 reads SGHTA; CDR2 reads FQGNSA. CDR3 sequence (DNA): TGTGCCAGCAGCCCTCGAGGGCCCTCGGGCGGGGAGCTGTTTTTT. Encoded protein: CASSPRGPSGGELFF.

The chain employs TRBV10-3 and TRBJ1-6, with 7 positions matching TRBD1. The V segment lost 4 bases and the J segment 6 bases; nucleotides outside the gene matches: 6. CDR1 is ENHRY, CDR2 SYGVKD, per germline. The CDR3 is 15 residues long. The CDR3 spells CAISGQGRGNSPLHF. CDR3 sequence (DNA): TGTGCCATCAGTGGACAGGGAAGGGGTAATTCACCCCTCCACTTT.

Regarding this clonotype: The junction shows a germline mismatch at one end, possibly a read error. The chain is built from TRBV7-2 and TRBJ2-1, with D perhaps matching TRBD2 (6 bases). The V gene's germline CDR1 is SGHTA and CDR2 FQGNSA. There are 14 residues in the CDR3. In DNA, the CDR3 is TGTGCCAACAGCTTAGGAGGGAGAGGAAATGAGCAGTTCTTC. Translating gives CANSLGGRGNEQFF.

There are a few counts of this clonotype. J is TRBJ1-2 and V is TRBV6-5; 10 bases are a match to TRBD1. The ends lost 2 bases at V and 6 bases at J; junction bases unmatched: 6. Germline assignment: CDR1 MNHEY and CDR2 SVGAGI. The CDR3 is made up of 15 amino acids. CDR3 DNA sequence: TGTGCCAGCAGTTACCGACAGGGGGCGCAGAATGGCTACACCTTC. Its protein is CASSYRQGAQNGYTF.

The V call is TRBV12-3 or TRBV12-4, the J call TRBJ1-5; tentatively, D is TRBD1 (5 bases). V was clipped by 1 base and J by 7 bases, with 11 bases between them. The CDR3 consists of 14 residues. DNA for the CDR3: TGTGCCAGCAGTTTAGTGGGGGAGGGACAGCCCCAGCATTTT. Amino acid sequence: CASSLVGEGQPQHF.